Listed below are T cell receptor beta chains from one sample, sequenced in a study of CD8+CD57+ T cells in acquired aplastic anemia. MiXCR, run by TCRdb on the reads, gives a single entry per CDR3 protein. The sample has around 80,000 distinct CDR3 sequences, roughly 72% seen once. Input material: sorted CD4+, CD8+, or CD8+CD57+ T cells (not recorded which) from PBMCs. The source is a human donor with aplastic anemia. Both conserved end residues are part of each CDR3. The D gene is left open where the match is weak. The size entry is marked missing in some rows and otherwise reads once, few, many or a size class.

TRBV10-1	TRBJ2-1	-	-	CATQRGQNGDEQFF	TGCGCCACCCAGAGGGGCCAAAACGGGGATGAGCAGTTCTTC
TRBV7-9	TRBJ2-7	few	TRBD2	CASSMGLAMYEQYF	TGTGCCAGCAGCATGGGACTAGCGATGTACGAGCAGTACTTC
TRBV24-1	TRBJ2-3	-	-	CATSDWQATVGDTQYF	TGTGCCACCAGTGATTGGCAGGCGACGGTGGGAGATACGCAGTATTTT
TRBV6-2/TRBV6-3	TRBJ2-2	-	TRBD1	CASSRTGGDTGELFF	TGTGCCAGCAGCAGGACAGGGGGAGACACCGGGGAGCTGTTTTTT
TRBV5-1	TRBJ2-5	-	-	CASSRDGGTQYF	TGCGCCAGCAGCCGGGACGGTGGGACCCAGTACTTC
TRBV7-3	TRBJ1-2	-	-	CASSFQQGLGYTF	TGTGCCAGCAGCTTCCAACAGGGATTGGGCTACACCTTC
TRBV15	TRBJ1-3	-	-	CATSRDLGVSGNTIYF	TGTGCCACCAGCAGAGATCTGGGAGTATCTGGAAACACCATATATTTT
TRBV10-3	TRBJ1-5	-	-	CAIKGDSNQPQHF	TGTGCCATCAAAGGTGATAGCAATCAGCCCCAGCATTTT
TRBV20-1	TRBJ1-2	few	-	CSAIWAGQNRNGYTF	TGCAGTGCTATCTGGGCAGGTCAAAACAGGAATGGCTACACCTTC
TRBV19	TRBJ1-2	-	-	CASSTWTGYTF	TGTGCCAGTAGTACCTGGACGGGCTACACCTTC
TRBV20-1	TRBJ2-1	-	-	CSARGTYNEQFF	TGCAGTGCTAGAGGTACCTACAATGAGCAGTTCTTC
TRBV25-1	TRBJ1-1	-	-	CASSELGWGTEAFF	TGTGCCAGCAGTGAATTAGGCTGGGGCACTGAAGCTTTCTTT
TRBV12-3/TRBV12-4	TRBJ2-3	few	-	CASSLRKGDTQYF	TGTGCCAGCAGCCTCCGTAAGGGAGATACGCAGTATTTT
TRBV20-1	TRBJ2-1	-	-	CSASRSSGSYNEQFF	TGCAGTGCTAGTCGGTCCAGCGGATCCTACAATGAGCAGTTCTTC
TRBV15	TRBJ2-5	-	TRBD1	CATNWGQGMRETQYF	TGTGCCACCAATTGGGGACAGGGAATGCGAGAGACCCAGTACTTC
TRBV7-9	TRBJ2-5	-	TRBD1	CASSLGGQGRRETQYF	TGTGCCAGCAGCTTAGGGGGACAGGGGAGGCGAGAGACCCAGTACTTC
TRBV7-9	TRBJ2-3	-	-	CASRDLGDTQYF	TGTGCCAGCAGGGATCTGGGAGATACGCAGTATTTT
TRBV28	TRBJ1-5	-	-	CASRDVGGAPANQPQHF	TGTGCCAGCAGAGATGTGGGGGGGGCCCCGGCGAATCAGCCCCAGCATTTT
TRBV7-9	TRBJ2-5	-	-	CASSLVGSAETQYF	TGTGCCAGCAGCTTAGTTGGTAGCGCGGAGACCCAGTACTTC
TRBV7-2	TRBJ2-5	-	TRBD2	CASSLTSDQETQYF	TGTGCCAGCAGCCTAACTAGCGACCAAGAGACCCAGTACTTC
TRBV9	TRBJ2-7	-	TRBD2	CASSPGTSEYEQYF	TGTGCCAGCAGCCCTGGGACTAGTGAGTACGAGCAGTACTTC
TRBV19	TRBJ1-3	-	-	CASSSGTVSGNTIYF	TGTGCCAGTAGTAGTGGGACGGTATCTGGAAACACCATATATTTT
TRBV19	TRBJ2-5	-	-	CASSAARIETQYF	TGTGCCAGTAGTGCGGCCAGGATAGAGACCCAGTACTTC
TRBV20-1	TRBJ2-1	-	-	CSASYARSSYNEQFF	TGCAGTGCTAGTTATGCCCGAAGCTCCTACAATGAGCAGTTCTTC
TRBV7-6	TRBJ2-2	-	-	CASSPFAGGTGELFF	TGTGCCAGCAGCCCCTTCGCCGGGGGCACCGGGGAGCTGTTTTTT
TRBV12-5	TRBJ2-1	-	-	CASGPRTLSVTGNEQFF	TGTGCTAGTGGTCCTCGTACCCTCTCGGTCACGGGTAATGAGCAGTTCTTC
TRBV10-1	TRBJ2-3	-	TRBD2	CASSLTSGGTPVSTDTQYF	TGCGCCAGCAGTTTGACTAGCGGGGGGACTCCGGTTAGCACAGATACGCAGTATTTT
TRBV11-1	TRBJ2-3	-	-	CASSLVGPDTQYF	TGTGCCAGCAGCTTAGTTGGGCCGGATACGCAGTATTTT